The T cell receptor beta chain under discussion was sequenced for a study of blood T cell repertoires in COVID-19. The table lists this clone with a count of one. Per the study methods: Reference gene primer amplification gave nucleated cell count estimates. Clones were sequenced by immunoSEQ multiplex PCR, and TCRdb holds only the in-frame ones, with some missing. V and J calls and clone size follow that table, whereas D and trimming were derived from the DNA. The table has more than 95,000 clones, 55% to 70% seen once; the top ten hold under 2.5%. Looked up from germline, CDR1 is SGDLS and CDR2 is YYNGEE. This CDR3 region has 16 residues. With 0 bases removed from V and 0 bases from J, the gap between germline ends came to 13 bases.

The chain uses TRBV9 and TRBJ2-7; maybe TRBD1 (6 bases). The receptor's source is a woman in her 70s with acute or convalescent COVID-19. Source material: peripheral blood. The CDR3 spells CASSVGPDRSSYEQYF. The CDR3, as DNA: TGTGCCAGCAGCGTAGGGCCAGACAGGAGCTCCTACGAGCAGTACTTC.